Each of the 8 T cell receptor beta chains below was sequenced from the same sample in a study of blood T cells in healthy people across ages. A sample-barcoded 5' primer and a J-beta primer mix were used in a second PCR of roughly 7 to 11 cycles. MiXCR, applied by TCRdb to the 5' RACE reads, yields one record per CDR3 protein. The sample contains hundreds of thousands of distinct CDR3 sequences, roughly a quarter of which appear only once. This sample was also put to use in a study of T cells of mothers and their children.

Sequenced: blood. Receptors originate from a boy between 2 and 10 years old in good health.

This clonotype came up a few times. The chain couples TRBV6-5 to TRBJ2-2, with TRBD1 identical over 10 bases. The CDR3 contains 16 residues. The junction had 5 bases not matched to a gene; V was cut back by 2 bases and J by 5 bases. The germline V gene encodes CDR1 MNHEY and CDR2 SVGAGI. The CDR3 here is CASSYRDRGWTGELFF. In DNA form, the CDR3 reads TGTGCCAGCAGTTACCGGGACAGGGGTTGGACCGGGGAGCTGTTTTTT.

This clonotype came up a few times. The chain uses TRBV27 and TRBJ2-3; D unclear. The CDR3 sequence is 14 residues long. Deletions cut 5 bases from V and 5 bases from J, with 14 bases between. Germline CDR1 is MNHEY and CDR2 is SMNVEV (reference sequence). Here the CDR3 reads CASSPLTPEDTQYF. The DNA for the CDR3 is TGTGCCAGCAGTCCCCTCACCCCGGAAGATACGCAGTATTTT.

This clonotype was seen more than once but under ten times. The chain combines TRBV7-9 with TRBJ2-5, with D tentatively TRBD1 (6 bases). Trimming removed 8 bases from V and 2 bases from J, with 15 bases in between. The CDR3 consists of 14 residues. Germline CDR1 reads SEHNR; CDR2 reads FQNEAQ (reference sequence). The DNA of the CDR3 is TGTGCCAGCCGCCTCACAGGGTCTCAAGAGACCCAGTACTTC. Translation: CASRLTGSQETQYF.

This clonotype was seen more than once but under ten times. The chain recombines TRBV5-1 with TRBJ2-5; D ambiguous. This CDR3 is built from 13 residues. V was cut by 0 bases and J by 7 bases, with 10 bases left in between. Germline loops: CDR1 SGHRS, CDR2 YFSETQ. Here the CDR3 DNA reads TGCGCCAGCAGCTTGGGGTCAGAAGCGACCCAGTACTTC. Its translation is CASSLGSEATQYF.

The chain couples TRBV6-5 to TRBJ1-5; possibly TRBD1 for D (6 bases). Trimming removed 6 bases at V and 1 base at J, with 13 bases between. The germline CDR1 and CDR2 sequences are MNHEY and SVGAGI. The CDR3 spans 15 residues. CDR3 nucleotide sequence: TGTGCCAGCAGCGCCAGGGGAGGGAGCAATCAGCCCCAGCATTTT. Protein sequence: CASSARGGSNQPQHF.

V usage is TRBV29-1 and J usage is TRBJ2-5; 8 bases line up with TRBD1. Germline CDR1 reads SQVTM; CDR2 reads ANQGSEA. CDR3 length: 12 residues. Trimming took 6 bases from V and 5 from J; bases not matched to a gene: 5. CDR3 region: CSVEQGEETQYF. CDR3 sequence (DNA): TGCAGCGTGGAACAGGGGGAGGAGACCCAGTACTTC.

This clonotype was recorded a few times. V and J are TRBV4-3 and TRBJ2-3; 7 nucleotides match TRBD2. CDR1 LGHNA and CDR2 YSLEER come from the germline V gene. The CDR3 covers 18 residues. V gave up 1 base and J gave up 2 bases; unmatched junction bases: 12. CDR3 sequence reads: CASSQGARGGSNTDTQYF. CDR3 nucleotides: TGCGCCAGCAGCCAAGGGGCCCGTGGCGGGAGCAACACAGATACGCAGTATTTT.

This CDR3 reads CASSPLTGVLVDEQFF. CDR3 bases: TGTGCCAGCAGTCCACTAACAGGGGTCCTGGTGGATGAGCAGTTCTTC. The chain uses TRBV12-3 or TRBV12-4 and TRBJ2-7; 7 nucleotides match TRBD1. The DNA end favors TRBJ2-1, so the J call may be wrong. CDR3 length: 16 residues.